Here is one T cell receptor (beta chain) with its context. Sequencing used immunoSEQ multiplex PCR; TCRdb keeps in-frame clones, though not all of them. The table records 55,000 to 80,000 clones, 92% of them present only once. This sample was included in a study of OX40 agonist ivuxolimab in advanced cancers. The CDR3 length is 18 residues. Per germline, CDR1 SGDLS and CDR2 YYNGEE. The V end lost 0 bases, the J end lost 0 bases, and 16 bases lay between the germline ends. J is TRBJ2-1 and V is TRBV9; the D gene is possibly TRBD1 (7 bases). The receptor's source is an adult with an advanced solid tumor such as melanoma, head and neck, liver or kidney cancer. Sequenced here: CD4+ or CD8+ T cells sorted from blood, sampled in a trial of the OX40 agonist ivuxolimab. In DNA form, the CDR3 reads TGTGCCAGCAGCGTAGAGGGGGCTGGGGGGAGCTCCTACAATGAGCAGTTCTTC. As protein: CASSVEGAGGSSYNEQFF.